The 15 T cell receptor beta chains below were found in one sample sequenced in a study of shared clonotypes between healthy human individuals. The assay was immunoSEQ multiplex PCR, and TCRdb's table has in-frame clones only and misses some. The sample shows about 680,000 clones, around three quarters of them seen only once. The material sequenced was memory CD4+ T cells sorted from blood. Noted subset: CD45RA-negative fraction. The receptors come from a woman between 25 and 40 years old in good health.

This clone has only one observation. This rearrangement joins TRBV7-8 to TRBJ2-5, with 7 bases fitting TRBD1. This CDR3 has 15 amino acids. The V gene end was trimmed by 5 bases and the J gene end by 4 bases; junction bases not matched to a gene: 10. Germline V gene data show CDR1 as SGHVS and CDR2 as FQNEAQ. The CDR3 DNA sequence: TGTGCCAGCAGCGCAGACAGGGTTGGAGGAGAGACCCAGTACTTC. Translating it yields CASSADRVGGETQYF.

V usage is TRBV14 and J usage is TRBJ1-2, with D unresolved. The V end was cut by 1 base, the J end by 8 bases, with 8 bases between. The CDR3 is made up of 12 amino acids. CDR1 SGHDN and CDR2 FVKESK come from the germline V gene. CDR3 sequence: CASSQAREGYTF. Here the CDR3 DNA reads TGTGCCAGCAGCCAAGCGAGGGAGGGCTACACCTTC.

The V and J genes are TRBV7-2 and TRBJ1-2; D gene ambiguous. Trimming removed 0 bases from V and 3 bases from J, with 11 bases in between. This CDR3 comprises 15 residues. The germline gives CDR1 SGHTA, CDR2 FQGNSA. CDR3 amino acids: CASSLAASAYYGYTF. DNA for the CDR3: TGTGCCAGCAGCTTAGCAGCGTCCGCGTACTATGGCTACACCTTC.

The rearrangement uses TRBV28 and TRBJ1-2; 8 nucleotides match TRBD1. CDR1 and CDR2 (germline): MDHEN, SYDVKM. The CDR3 covers 15 residues. Losses at the gene ends were 5 bases for V and 6 bases for J; bases not matched to a gene: 11. The chain's CDR3 is CASSPGQGTRDGYTF. The CDR3 DNA reads TGTGCCAGCAGTCCTGGACAGGGCACTAGAGATGGCTACACCTTC.

The rearrangement links TRBV7-6 to TRBJ2-1; TRBD2 matches at 14 bases. CDR3 size: 15 residues. V lost 5 bases and J lost 9; bases outside the gene matches: 6. Germline values: CDR1 SGHVS, CDR2 FNYEAQ. The CDR3 coding sequence is TGTGCCAGCAGCGGACTAGCGGGAGGTCTTAGTGAGCAGTTCTTC. Its translation: CASSGLAGGLSEQFF.

The rearrangement links TRBV5-1 to TRBJ1-1; D gene unclear. CDR1 is SGHRS, CDR2 YFSETQ, per germline. Trimming pared 1 base from V and 6 bases from J, leaving 10 bases between. The CDR3 is made up of 13 amino acids. CDR3 amino acids: CASSLFREAEAFF. The CDR3 nucleotides read TGCGCCAGCAGCTTGTTCCGGGAAGCTGAAGCTTTCTTT.

This clone was observed a few times. The rearrangement links TRBV27 to TRBJ2-7; D remains unclear. Trimming cost V 5 bases and J 7 bases, with 12 bases left between them. Germline V CDR1 and CDR2: MNHEY, SMNVEV (reference sequence). The CDR3 spans 12 residues. This chain's CDR3 is CASSRKLGEQYF. The CDR3 DNA is TGTGCCAGCAGTCGGAAGCTGGGGGAGCAGTACTTC.

Note on this clone: Distinct nucleotide sequences in the sample also encode this CDR3. The chain couples TRBV4-1 to TRBJ2-5, with D maybe TRBD2 (6 bases). There are 14 residues in the CDR3. V dropped 4 bases and J dropped 1 base, with 10 bases sitting between them. Per germline, CDR1 MGHRA and CDR2 YSYEKL. The CDR3 nucleotides read TGCGCCAGCAGCCGGCGGGAAGGCCAAGAGACCCAGTACTTC. It is translated as CASSRREGQETQYF.

The chain links TRBV6-5 to TRBJ2-2, with 7 bases identical to TRBD2. V shed 2 bases and J 8 bases; nucleotides not matched to a gene: 11. The CDR3 sequence is 16 residues long. Germline values: CDR1 MNHEY, CDR2 SVGAGI. The CDR3 DNA reads as TGTGCCAGCAGTTACGACCCGACTAGCCGTTCGGGGGAGCTGTTTTTT. Translating it yields CASSYDPTSRSGELFF.

The J gene is TRBJ1-5, the V gene TRBV7-2, with D possibly matching TRBD1 (5 bases). CDR1 and CDR2 (germline): SGHTA, FQGNSA. The CDR3 has 15 amino acids. Trimming pared 7 bases from V and 7 bases from J, leaving 20 bases between. In DNA form, the CDR3 reads TGTGCCAGCACCCAGGTGGGGGAGTTGGCCCAGCCCCAGCATTTT. Residues: CASTQVGELAQPQHF.

The rearrangement uses TRBV28 and TRBJ1-4, with D unclear. Trimming removed 8 bases from V and 7 bases from J, with 26 bases in between. In germline, CDR1 is MDHEN, CDR2 SYDVKM. The CDR3 sequence is 17 residues long. The DNA of the CDR3 is TGTGCCAGCGGGGTACCGGGGATCTCCCCCCGTGGTGAAAAACTGTTTTTT. Its translation is CASGVPGISPRGEKLFF.

The rearrangement joins TRBV9 to TRBJ2-5; D might be TRBD2 (6 bases). Germline assignment: CDR1 SGDLS and CDR2 YYNGEE. The CDR3 spans 15 residues. V was clipped by 2 bases and J by 1 base, with 12 bases between them. CDR3 in amino acids: CASSVSGGIQETQYF. As DNA, the CDR3 is TGTGCCAGCAGCGTTAGTGGCGGGATCCAAGAGACCCAGTACTTC.

This clone was detected ten times or more. This chain connects TRBV5-1 to TRBJ2-7; weak D call: TRBD2 (6 bases). The CDR3 has 15 residues. From germline, CDR1 is SGHRS and CDR2 YFSETQ. The ends were cut back, 2 bases at V and 4 bases at J, with 16 bases in the middle. CDR3: CASSFSPGEQYEQYF. The CDR3 DNA follows: TGCGCCAGCAGCTTTTCGCCGGGAGAACAGTACGAGCAGTACTTC. The whole variable domain, remainder taken from reference TRBV5-1 and TRBJ2-7, is KAGVTQTPRYLIKTRGQQVTLSCSPISGHRSVSWYQQTPGQGLQFLFEYFSETQRNKGNFPGRFSGRQFSNSRSEMNVSTLELGDSALYLCASSFSPGEQYEQYFGPGTRLTVT.

The chain combines TRBV7-2 with TRBJ1-2; TRBD1 matches 11 bases. The CDR3 consists of 13 residues. Trimming cost V 5 bases and J 7 bases; bases outside gene matches: 3. Germline V lookup: CDR1 SGHTA, CDR2 FQGNSA. The CDR3 DNA is TGTGCCAGCAGCCGAGGACAGGGGGCTGGCTACACCTTC. This codes for CASSRGQGAGYTF.

The genes are TRBV7-9 and TRBJ2-1; D uncertain. The CDR3 is 14 residues long. V was cut by 3 bases and J by 2 bases, with 8 bases left in between. Germline lookup yields CDR1 SEHNR and CDR2 FQNEAQ (reference sequence). DNA of the CDR3: TGTGCCAGCAGCTTTACTACCACCTACAATGAGCAGTTCTTC. Translating it yields CASSFTTTYNEQFF. Drawing the rest from reference TRBV7-9 and TRBJ2-1, the complete variable domain is DTGVSQNPRHKITKRGQNVTFRCDPISEHNRLYWYRQTLGQGPEFLTYFQNEAQLEKSRLLSDRFSAERPKGSFSTLEIQRTEQGDSAMYLCASSFTTTYNEQFFGPGTRLTVL.